These 21 T cell receptor beta chains came from one sample sequenced in a study of CD8 T cells in ankylosing spondylitis. No antigens are known for them. TCRdb redid the calling of the 5' RACE reads with MiXCR, one entry per CDR3 protein. Of about 540,000 distinct CDR3 sequences in the sample, more than 9.5% were seen once. Whole-study findings and limits: Blood of patients with ankylosing spondylitis appeared to be characterized by a TCR beta motif of about 8 highly homologous variants.

Sequenced material: blood, either unsorted or a sorted T cell fraction (not recorded which). The receptors come from a male donor with ankylosing spondylitis.

This chain joins TRBV4-1 and TRBJ1-1, with D possibly being TRBD1 (5 bases). V lost 0 bases to trimming and J lost 7 bases, with 12 bases between them. The CDR3 runs to 14 residues. Germline V gene sequence: CDR1 MGHRA, CDR2 YSYEKL. The CDR3: CASSQDRVGGEAFF. CDR3 nucleotide sequence: TGCGCCAGCAGCCAAGACAGGGTTGGAGGTGAAGCTTTCTTT.

This clonotype was recorded only once. This chain joins TRBV2 and TRBJ2-1; 12 nucleotides align to TRBD1. Germline CDR1 is SNHLY and CDR2 is FYNNEI. This CDR3 spans 15 amino acids. The V and J ends lost 8 bases and 6 bases, in that order; junction bases with no gene match: 8. CDR3 nucleotide sequence: TGTGCCAGCGATGGGGGGACAGGGGGCATCAATGAGCAGTTCTTC. It translates to CASDGGTGGINEQFF. The variable domain in full, with the rest retrieved from reference TRBV2 and TRBJ2-1, is EPEVTQTPSHQVTQMGQEVILRCVPISNHLYFYWYRQILGQKVEFLVSFYNNEISEKSEIFDDQFSVERPDGSNFTLKIRSTKLEDSAMYFCASDGGTGGINEQFFGPGTRLTVL.

The genes are TRBV12-3 or TRBV12-4 and TRBJ2-6; D could derive from TRBD1 or TRBD2 (5 bases each). Trimming stripped 3 bases from V and 2 bases from J, with 14 bases between. The CDR3 runs 17 residues. Written as DNA, the CDR3 is TGTGCCAGCAGTTTTGGTCGGGGCGTCGCTGGGGCCAACGTCCTGACTTTC. It is translated as CASSFGRGVAGANVLTF.

The table lists this clonotype with a few counts. The chain links TRBV4-2 to TRBJ2-5, with 7 positions matching TRBD1. The V and J ends lost 0 bases and 1 base, in that order; junction bases with no gene match: 11. CDR3 length: 18 amino acids. The germline CDR1 and CDR2 sequences are LGHNA and YNFKEQ. The CDR3 region has the DNA TGTGCCAGCAGCCAAGAAGTCTATGGGACAGACTTCCAAGAGACCCAGTACTTC. Residues: CASSQEVYGTDFQETQYF.

This clonotype was counted between two and nine times. This sequence joins TRBV11-2 and TRBJ2-1; D unresolved. The CDR3 is 14 amino acids. Germline loops: CDR1 SGHAT, CDR2 FQNNGV. The V end lost 2 bases, the J end lost 4 bases, and 9 bases lay between the germline ends. CDR3 protein: CASSLSGRYNEQFF. The CDR3 DNA is TGTGCCAGCAGCTTATCAGGTCGGTACAATGAGCAGTTCTTC.

This clonotype was recorded at least ten times. The V and J genes are TRBV6-1 and TRBJ2-3; perhaps D is TRBD1 or TRBD2 (5 bases each). The germline V gene encodes CDR1 MNHNS and CDR2 SASEGT. This CDR3 region has 14 residues. Deletions cut 11 bases from V and 2 bases from J, with 17 bases between. CDR3 residues: CAAKTLGDTDTQYF. The DNA for the CDR3 is TGTGCCGCAAAGACACTAGGGGACACAGATACGCAGTATTTT.

This rearrangement joins TRBV4-2 to TRBJ2-7, with 11 bases identical to TRBD1. The germline V gene has CDR1 LGHNA and CDR2 YNFKEQ. The V gene end was trimmed by 3 bases and the J gene end by 6 bases; junction bases not matched to a gene: 4. The CDR3 covers 14 residues. The CDR3 region has the DNA TGTGCCAGCAGCCACGGGACAGGGGGGTCCGAGCAGTACTTC. Encoded protein: CASSHGTGGSEQYF.

The gene calls are TRBV5-1 and TRBJ2-2; D possibly matches TRBD1 or TRBD2 (6 bases each). The CDR3 sequence is 16 residues long. V shed 0 bases and J shed 4 bases, with 13 bases lying between them. The germline CDR1 and CDR2 sequences are SGHRS and YFSETQ. For the CDR3, the DNA is TGCGCCAGCAGCTTGGTCAGGGGAGGATTCACCGGGGAGCTGTTTTTT. This codes for CASSLVRGGFTGELFF.

This clonotype came up a few times. This sequence joins TRBV6-1 and TRBJ2-7; TRBD2 might be the D (5 bases). The V gene lost 3 bases and the J gene lost 3 bases, with 6 bases spanning the gap. This CDR3 region has 12 residues. CDR1 and CDR2 (germline): MNHNS, SASEGT. CDR3 in DNA: TGTGCCAGCAGTGATCGGGACTACGAGCAGTACGTC. This encodes CASSDRDYEQYV.

On this clonotype itself: This may stem from a read error, because a much larger clone lies one nucleotide away. The chain employs TRBV20-1 and TRBJ1-6; D uncertain. Germline assignment: CDR1 DFQATT and CDR2 SNEGSKA (reference sequence). CDR3 length: 17 amino acids. CDR3 sequence (DNA): TGCTGTGCCCTAGGCCGACAATCAAGTTCCTATAATTCACCCCTCCACTTT. It specifies CCALGRQSSSYNSPLHF.

This clonotype was counted only a few times. The rearrangement joins TRBV28 to TRBJ2-1, with a possible D match to TRBD1 (6 bases). The CDR3 covers 11 residues. In germline, CDR1 is MDHEN, CDR2 SYDVKM. Trimming stripped 11 bases from V and 6 bases from J, with 11 bases between. Written as DNA, the CDR3 is TGTGCCGTACACAGGGTCAATGAGCAGTTCTTC. Translated: CAVHRVNEQFF.

In this sample, this clonotype turned up many times. This chain links TRBV7-9 with TRBJ1-1; tentative D call: TRBD1 (6 bases). The CDR3 is 16 residues long. The V end was cut by 5 bases, the J end by 0 bases, with 16 bases between. Germline lookup yields CDR1 SEHNR and CDR2 FQNEAQ (reference sequence). CDR3 DNA: TGTGCCAGCAGCAGGGGGGGGACAAAGATGAACACTGAAGCTTTCTTT. Translated: CASSRGGTKMNTEAFF.

The chain links TRBV6-1 to TRBJ2-3; no definite D call. This CDR3 is built from 14 residues. Germline assignment: CDR1 MNHNS and CDR2 SASEGT. Trimming took off 7 bases at V and 2 bases at J, with 13 bases between the two ends. The CDR3 sequence: CASTFSLPTDTQYF. The CDR3 DNA follows: TGTGCCAGCACCTTTTCTCTTCCCACAGATACGCAGTATTTT.

In this sample, this clonotype turned up many times. V gene TRBV5-1 combines with J gene TRBJ1-5; 9 bases agree with TRBD1. The CDR3 length is 15 residues. V dropped 4 bases and J dropped 5; count of bases not matched to a gene: 7. The germline CDR1 and CDR2 sequences are SGHRS and YFSETQ. CDR3 in amino acids: CASSLTGQGDQPQHF. CDR3 nucleotides: TGCGCCAGCAGCCTAACGGGACAGGGCGATCAGCCCCAGCATTTT.

The table lists this clonotype with many counts. The rearrangement uses TRBV30 and TRBJ2-1; D is unclear. CDR1 GTSNPN and CDR2 SVGIG come from the germline V gene (reference sequence). V dropped 4 bases and J dropped 15 bases, with 19 bases sitting between them. The CDR3 runs 12 residues. DNA for the CDR3: TGTGCCTGGACGCTCGCGCTAGACGAACTGTTCTTC. It encodes CAWTLALDELFF.

The table lists this clonotype with many counts. This sequence joins TRBV20-1 and TRBJ2-5; 7 bases fit TRBD1. From germline, CDR1 is DFQATT and CDR2 SNEGSKA (reference sequence). The CDR3 is made up of 16 amino acids. V was pared by 6 bases and J by 5 bases, with 18 bases of the junction left unmatched. The CDR3 sequence: CSALKMTGIVGETQYF. The CDR3 DNA reads TGCAGTGCACTGAAGATGACAGGGATTGTGGGCGAGACCCAGTACTTC.

The chain employs TRBV6-2 or TRBV6-3 and TRBJ1-1; D is unresolved. The V and J ends lost 5 bases and 6 bases respectively, with 22 bases between them. Germline-derived CDR1 and CDR2 are MNHEY and SVGEGT. This CDR3 has 16 residues. CDR3 in DNA: TGTGCCAGCAGTCCGATCGGGGAGGCCCATTCATCTGAAGCTTTCTTT. Translated, it gives CASSPIGEAHSSEAFF.

The rearrangement uses TRBV15 and TRBJ2-1, with D possibly TRBD2 on 6 matching bases. CDR1 LNHNV and CDR2 YYDKDF come from the germline V gene (reference sequence). The CDR3 is 12 amino acids. Trimming cost V 4 bases and J 14 bases, with 15 bases left between them. CDR3 sequence: CATSTLAGGEFF. In DNA form, the CDR3 reads TGTGCCACCAGCACCCTCGCGGGCGGGGAGTTCTTC.

This clonotype was observed many times. This sequence joins TRBV12-3 or TRBV12-4 and TRBJ1-1; 7 bases align to TRBD1. The CDR3 spans 14 residues. With V trimmed by 6 bases and J by 3 bases, 7 bases remained unmatched. CDR3 nucleotides: TGTGCCAGCAGAGCCTTGACAGGGTACACTGAAGCTTTCTTT. Protein: CASRALTGYTEAFF.

The chain is built from TRBV19 and TRBJ2-5; D is unclear. The V end lost 3 bases, the J end lost 1 base, and 3 bases lay between the germline ends. Germline V gene data show CDR1 as LNHDA and CDR2 as SQIVND (reference sequence). The CDR3 is made up of 12 amino acids. CDR3 bases: TGTGCCAGTAGTATGGGCCAAGAGACCCAGTACTTC. This encodes CASSMGQETQYF.

This chain connects TRBV27 to TRBJ2-7; D uncertain. The CDR3 spans 15 residues. The V end lost 0 bases, the J end lost 0 bases, and 9 bases lay between the germline ends. In germline, CDR1 is MNHEY, CDR2 SMNVEV (reference sequence). This CDR3 reads CASSLSGISSYEQYF. CDR3 bases: TGTGCCAGCAGTTTATCGGGGATCAGCTCCTACGAGCAGTACTTC.